A selection of T cell receptor beta chains follows, all from one sample in a study of T-cell memory formation after mild COVID-19. TCRdb re-called the 5' RACE reads through MiXCR, storing one row per CDR3 protein. The sample holds roughly 99,000 distinct CDR3 sequences, under 15% seen once. The specimen was PBMCs or a T cell subset sorted from them (not recorded which). These receptors were obtained from a man between 18 and 35 years old who had mild COVID-19 (a few samples of this study predate the infection). Cell type and time point are not known. Each CDR3 is given with its conserved first and last residue. The D gene is left open where the match is weak. Size is omitted from some rows. Given values are once, few, many or a class for expanded clones.

cdr3_nt | cdr3_aa | j_call | v_call | cdr3_length | d_call | clone_size
TGTGCCAGCAGGTTGACTAGCTACAATGAGCAGTTCTTC | CASRLTSYNEQFF | TRBJ2-1 | TRBV27 | 13 | - | few
TGTGCCACCAGACTTGACAGGGGACCTGGAAACACCATATATTTT | CATRLDRGPGNTIYF | TRBJ1-3 | TRBV15 | 15 | TRBD1 | -
TGTGCCAGCAGCCAACCTACCCTGGATGAGAACACTGAAGCTTTCTTT | CASSQPTLDENTEAFF | TRBJ1-1 | TRBV4-2 | 16 | - | few
TGCGCCAGCAGCCAAGCCAGGGGGGAGCAGTTCTTC | CASSQARGEQFF | TRBJ2-1 | TRBV4-1 | 12 | TRBD1 | few
TGTGCCAGCAGCTTCCTACTAGCGGGGGGGTTCTACAATGAGCAGTTCTTC | CASSFLLAGGFYNEQFF | TRBJ2-1 | TRBV7-9 | 17 | TRBD2 | few
TGTGCCAGCACTCCAGGTTACGAGCAGTACTTC | CASTPGYEQYF | TRBJ2-7 | TRBV2 | 11 | - | many
TGCGCCAGCAGCTCCTGGACAGGTCCGGTAGATACGCAGTATTTT | CASSSWTGPVDTQYF | TRBJ2-3 | TRBV5-1 | 15 | TRBD1 | -
TGTGCCAGCAGCTTAGCCAGAGAGCAAGCTTTCTTT | CASSLAREQAFF | TRBJ1-1 | TRBV7-9 | 12 | - | -
TGCAGCGTTGATTGGTGTGGGAGTAAAGAGACCCAGTACTTC | CSVDWCGSKETQYF | TRBJ2-5 | TRBV29-1 | 14 | - | -
TGTGCCAGCGCGAGAAGGGACATTGGTGAGCAGTTCTTC | CASARRDIGEQFF | TRBJ2-1 | TRBV2 | 13 | - | -
TGTGCCAGCAGCTTTGGCAGCAATGAAAAACTGTTTTTT | CASSFGSNEKLFF | TRBJ1-4 | TRBV5-6 | 13 | - | few
TGTGCCAGCAGCTTGGGGCAGCCCTACGAGCAGTACTTC | CASSLGQPYEQYF | TRBJ2-7 | TRBV13 | 13 | - | -
TGCGCCAGCAATCCGGGCAGCCGTCTTAACTATGGCTACACCTTC | CASNPGSRLNYGYTF | TRBJ1-2 | TRBV5-1 | 15 | - | once
TGCGCCAGCAGCCTGACTAGCGGGGGAGATACGCAGTATTTT | CASSLTSGGDTQYF | TRBJ2-3 | TRBV4-1 | 14 | TRBD2 | -
TGCGCCAGCAGCTTGTTAGCCATGAACACTGAAGCTTTCTTT | CASSLLAMNTEAFF | TRBJ1-1 | TRBV5-1 | 14 | - | few
TGCGCCAGCAGCCAAGAACCCAACCAGCAGGAAAAACTGTTTTTT | CASSQEPNQQEKLFF | TRBJ1-4 | TRBV4-3 | 15 | - | many